This T cell receptor beta chain was captured by sequencing in a study of blood T cell repertoires in COVID-19. Looking at the study overall: Some COVID-19 samples were acute and others convalescent; all came from the United States, Italy and Spain.

Germline-derived CDR1 and CDR2 are SGHNT and YYREEE (reference sequence). CDR3 size: 12 residues. Trimming shortened V by 4 bases and J by 7 bases, and 12 bases separated the two germline ends. Repertoires were generated with immunoSEQ multiplex PCR, while TCRdb's copy carries only in-frame clones and drops some. The sample has around 250,000 clones, around 90% seen once. This sequence was found in a woman between 35 and 50 years old who had been exposed to COVID-19. Material for sequencing was PBMCs or T cells enriched from blood (not recorded which). The chain joins TRBV5-4 to TRBJ2-7; TRBD2 is a possible D gene (5 bases). The CDR3 protein is CASSPGMEEQYF. Here the CDR3 DNA reads TGTGCCAGCAGCCCGGGGATGGAGGAGCAGTACTTC.